The 15 T cell receptor beta chains given below trace back to one sample, sequenced in a study of T cells in Graves' hyperthyroidism and ophthalmopathy. Amplification of TCR beta CDR3 regions was performed using RNA transcripts as template. First-round RT-PCR with HTBI primers amplified the TCR CDR3 region. TCRdb fed the multiplex PCR reads into MiXCR, producing one record per CDR3 protein. The sample holds around 500,000 distinct CDR3 sequences, about 16% seen once. The sample was blood. All receptors derive from a young woman with Graves' ophthalmopathy.

The CDR3 protein is CATSDFAVSGAYNEQFF. CDR3 in DNA: TGTGCCACCAGTGATTTCGCGGTTAGCGGAGCCTACAATGAGCAGTTCTTC. The genes are TRBV24-1 and TRBJ2-1, with D maybe TRBD2 (6 bases). Germline CDR1 and CDR2: KGHDR and SFDVKD. Trimming pared 1 base from V and 2 bases from J, leaving 14 bases between. This CDR3 spans 17 amino acids.

The chain joins TRBV7-8 to TRBJ1-3; 8 bases align to TRBD1. V lost 5 bases to trimming and J lost 1 base; unmatched junction nucleotides: 7. The CDR3 is 16 amino acids. CDR1 and CDR2 from the germline V gene are SGHVS and FQNEAQ. Here the CDR3 DNA reads TGTGCCAGCAGCCGTACAGGGGGTTCTTCTGGAAACACCATATATTTT. This translates into CASSRTGGSSGNTIYF.

There are many counts of this clonotype. The chain's CDR3 is CASSLGTYGYTF. CDR3 DNA sequence: TGTGCCAGCAGCTTGGGGACCTATGGCTACACCTTC. The gene calls are TRBV5-6 and TRBJ1-2, with D unclear. The V and J ends lost 0 bases and 4 bases respectively, with 4 bases between them. The CDR3 consists of 12 residues. CDR1 is SGHDT, CDR2 YYEEEE, per germline. Using reference TRBV5-6 and TRBJ1-2 for the parts outside the CDR3, the full variable domain is DAGVTQSPTHLIKTRGQQVTLRCSPKSGHDTVSWYQQALGQGPQFIFQYYEEEERQRGNFPDRFSGHQFPNYSSELNVNALLLGDSALYLCASSLGTYGYTFGSGTRLTVV.

This clonotype occurred many times. This rearrangement joins TRBV12-3 or TRBV12-4 to TRBJ1-1; D might be TRBD1 (5 bases). The CDR3 loop spans 12 amino acids. V lost 8 bases to trimming and J lost 1 base, with 8 bases between them. This CDR3 reads CASGAGNTEAFF. The CDR3 DNA reads TGTGCCAGCGGGGCCGGGAACACTGAAGCTTTCTTT.

This clonotype showed up many times. The chain has TRBV12-3 or TRBV12-4 and TRBJ2-7; maybe TRBD1 (6 bases). CDR3 length equals 12 residues. V was shortened by 8 bases and J by 6 bases, with 14 bases between the two germline ends. The CDR3 loop is CASRRGSGEQYF. In DNA form, the CDR3 reads TGTGCCAGCCGCAGGGGCTCGGGCGAGCAGTACTTC.

The sample holds a few counts of this clonotype. This chain uses TRBV9 with TRBJ2-7; possible D gene TRBD2, 5 bases. V was cut by 4 bases and J by 2 bases, with 13 bases left in between. This CDR3 contains 14 residues. The germline gives CDR1 SGDLS, CDR2 YYNGEE. CDR3 protein: CASSRAGAAYEQYF. The CDR3 nucleotides read TGTGCCAGCAGCAGGGCGGGCGCGGCCTACGAGCAGTACTTC.

This clonotype occurred many times. V is TRBV29-1 and J is TRBJ2-1; the match to TRBD2 covers 9 bases. This CDR3 contains 13 residues. The germline V gene has CDR1 SQVTM and CDR2 ANQGSEA. J was trimmed by 10 bases and V by 4 bases; bases with no gene match: 8. The CDR3, as DNA: TGCAGCGTTGCCGATGCGGGAGGGCTCGAGCAGTTCTTC. As protein: CSVADAGGLEQFF.

As for this clonotype: This may arise from a read error, as a much more abundant clone is one base away. The chain recombines TRBV3-1 with TRBJ2-3, with D hard to call. From germline, CDR1 is LGHDT and CDR2 YNNKEL (reference sequence). V lost 3 bases to trimming and J lost 2 bases, with 6 bases between them. This CDR3 has 13 amino acids. The CDR3 spells CASSHRLTDTQYF. The CDR3 DNA follows: TGTGCCAGCAGCCACCGACTCACAGATACGCAGTATTTT.

In its sample, this clonotype was seen many times. J is TRBJ2-3 and V is TRBV7-2; TRBD1 matches at 8 bases. V gave up 5 bases and J gave up 4 bases; unmatched junction bases: 5. Germline V CDR1 and CDR2: SGHTA, FQGNSA. CDR3 length: 14 residues. CDR3 loop: CASSPDRDSDTQYF. Here the CDR3 DNA reads TGTGCCAGCAGCCCGGACAGGGACTCAGATACGCAGTATTTT.

This clonotype was counted at least ten times. V gene TRBV20-1 combines with J gene TRBJ1-1; 7 bases agree with TRBD1. Germline-derived CDR1 and CDR2 are DFQATT and SNEGSKA (reference sequence). V lost 5 bases to trimming and J lost 4 bases; unmatched junction nucleotides: 7. This CDR3 region has 13 residues. The CDR3 coding sequence is TGCAGTGCTGTCAGGGGGTTAGGCACTGAAGCTTTCTTT. Amino acid sequence: CSAVRGLGTEAFF.

This clonotype was found many times. The chain has TRBV11-2 and TRBJ2-5; D might be TRBD2 (5 bases). CDR1 is SGHAT, CDR2 FQNNGV, per germline. Trimming took off 6 bases at V and 5 bases at J, with 19 bases between the two ends. The CDR3 covers 15 residues. The CDR3 sequence: CASSESYGREETQYF. The CDR3 bases are TGTGCCAGCAGTGAATCGTATGGGAGAGAGGAGACCCAGTACTTC.

This clonotype was detected many times. In DNA, the CDR3 is TGTGCCAGCAGCTTAGTCGCGGGGACGGATCAGCCCCAGCATTTT. It translates to CASSLVAGTDQPQHF. The chain employs TRBV11-2 and TRBJ1-5, with D possibly being TRBD1 (5 bases). Between the trimmed V and J ends, which lost 1 base and 5 bases, there was a span of 12 bases. The CDR3 is 15 residues long. From germline, CDR1 is SGHAT and CDR2 FQNNGV.

This clonotype was counted a few times. The chain employs TRBV19 and TRBJ1-5; D gene uncertain. This CDR3 contains 15 residues. V dropped 8 bases and J dropped 4 bases, with 18 bases sitting between them. Germline lookup yields CDR1 LNHDA and CDR2 SQIVND (reference sequence). For the CDR3, the DNA is TGTGCCAGTGCGTCAGGTTCCCTCCTGAATCAGCCCCAGCATTTT. This sequence encodes CASASGSLLNQPQHF.

The table lists this clonotype with many counts. The J gene is TRBJ2-3, the V gene TRBV11-2, with TRBD1 matching 10 bases. Looked up from germline, CDR1 is SGHAT and CDR2 is FQNNGV. J lost 6 bases, V lost 6 bases, and 3 bases had no gene match. The CDR3 sequence is 13 residues long. As DNA, the CDR3 is TGTGCCAGCAGTGACAGGGGGCTGGATACGCAGTATTTT. Its protein product is CASSDRGLDTQYF. Looking up the rest from reference TRBV11-2 and TRBJ2-3 gives the full variable domain: EAGVAQSPRYKIIEKRQSVAFWCNPISGHATLYWYQQILGQGPKLLIQFQNNGVVDDSQLPKDRFSAERLKGVDSTLKIQPAKLEDSAVYLCASSDRGLDTQYFGPGTRLTVL.

In its sample, this clonotype was seen many times. The gene calls are TRBV7-3 and TRBJ2-5; 12 bases are a match to TRBD1. J was trimmed by 3 bases and V by 5 bases; bases with no gene match: 4. Germline V lookup: CDR1 SGHTA, CDR2 FQGTGA. CDR3 size: 15 residues. CDR3 coding DNA: TGTGCCAGCAGCCTGGGACAGGGGGCAGAAGAGACCCAGTACTTC. Translation: CASSLGQGAEETQYF.